This record concerns one T cell receptor beta chain sequence. Its specificity is not known. This sample is part of a study of T cells expressing NK-cell markers. Whole-study findings and limits: Unclear, still, was the HCMV specificity of the expanded NKG2C+ T cell clones. A handful of donors showed these clonotypes also leading the CD3+CD56-NKG2C+ fraction.

The V gene's germline CDR1 is SGHNT and CDR2 YYREEE (reference sequence). The CDR3 runs 11 residues. TCRdb reworked the 5' RACE reads into one entry per CDR3 protein, no DNA. In total, the table holds around 260,000 distinct CDR3 sequences. The chain links TRBV5-4 to TRBJ2-1; TCRdb outputs TRBD1, but without DNA this stays unchecked. Sequencing used blood T cells: a sorted CD56 or NKG2C T cell subset, CD4+ or CD8+ T cells, or bulk PBMC T cells (not recorded which). The TCR comes from a woman aged 18 to 75 in good health. The CDR3 loop is CASSIRDEQFF. Looking up the rest from reference TRBV5-4 and TRBJ2-1 gives the full variable domain: ETGVTQSPTHLIKTRGQQVTLRCSSQSGHNTVSWYQQALGQGPQFIFQYYREEENGRGNFPPRFSGLQFPNYSSELNVNALELDDSALYLCASSIRDEQFFGPGTRLTVL.